Shown below are 7 T cell receptor beta chains from a single sample sequenced in a study of cytomegalovirus exposure and HLA in healthy donors. With 60 Vbeta and 13 Jbeta primers, the PCR was carried out. The data were produced by immunoSEQ multiplex PCR, yet TCRdb's version contains in-frame clones alone and is incomplete. This table has under 150,000 clones, about 80% appearing once. Sequenced input: PBMCs. The source of these receptors is a woman aged 35 to 49 in good health and CMV-seronegative.

This clone was observed a single time. The gene calls are TRBV19 and TRBJ1-4; possible D gene TRBD1, 5 bases. This CDR3 contains 14 residues. V was trimmed by 3 bases and J by 8 bases, leaving 13 bases between them. From germline, CDR1 is LNHDA and CDR2 SQIVND (reference sequence). The CDR3 DNA sequence: TGTGCCAGTAGTATCGGCGGACAACCGGAAAAACTGTTTTTT. This encodes CASSIGGQPEKLFF.

This clone was seen a few times. The chain couples TRBV4-3 to TRBJ2-7, with TRBD1 as a possible D gene (6 bases). Trimming removed 2 bases at V and 0 bases at J, with 11 bases between. The CDR3 is 15 amino acids. The V gene's germline CDR1 is LGHNA and CDR2 YSLEER. CDR3 DNA: TGCGCCAGCAGCCAACTCCGGGACACCTCCTACGAGCAGTACTTC. Residues: CASSQLRDTSYEQYF.

The gene calls are TRBV28 and TRBJ1-1; 8 positions agree with TRBD1. Germline V gives CDR1 MDHEN, CDR2 SYDVKM. The CDR3 has 13 amino acids. V was clipped by 5 bases and J by 5 bases; unmatched bases: 4. The CDR3 reads CASSLNRGTEAFF. CDR3 sequence (DNA): TGTGCCAGCAGTCTCAACAGGGGGACTGAAGCTTTCTTT.

The CDR3 DNA sequence: TGCGCCAGCAGCTTGGAAGCAGGGCTAGAGACCCAGTACTTC. This codes for CASSLEAGLETQYF. The genes are TRBV5-1 and TRBJ2-5; maybe TRBD1 (5 bases). The germline V and J ends were trimmed by 0 bases and 4 bases, with 10 bases remaining between them. From germline, CDR1 is SGHRS and CDR2 YFSETQ. The CDR3 spans 14 residues.

V is TRBV7-9 and J is TRBJ2-1, with a possible D match to TRBD2 (6 bases). V lost 7 bases and J lost 5, with 21 bases in between. The CDR3 runs 16 residues. Germline values: CDR1 SEHNR, CDR2 FQNEAQ (reference sequence). CDR3 bases: TGTGCCAGCACTCAAGAAGTGTGGGCGGGAAACAATGAGCAGTTCTTC. It yields the protein CASTQEVWAGNNEQFF.

In its sample, this clone was seen once. The junction shows a germline mismatch at one end, possibly a read error. This specimen includes other DNA sequences encoding the same CDR3. The rearrangement links TRBV7-2 to TRBJ1-6; D is unresolved. The CDR3 totals 15 residues. Germline lookup yields CDR1 SGHTA and CDR2 FQGNSA. CDR3: CASSLAGPPNSPLHF. The CDR3 DNA is TGTGCCAGCAGCCTAGCTGGGCCGCCGAATTCACCCCTCCACTTT.

V is TRBV4-3 and J is TRBJ1-6; D is possibly TRBD1 (5 bases). CDR1 and CDR2 (germline): LGHNA, YSLEER. V was trimmed by 3 bases and J by 9 bases, leaving 12 bases between them. This CDR3 has 14 residues. CDR3 in amino acids: CASSQDMIGSPLHF. CDR3 nucleotide sequence: TGCGCCAGCAGCCAGGACATGATAGGTTCACCCCTCCACTTT.